This TCR beta chain was retrieved from a study of blood T cell repertoires in COVID-19. The overall study: Donors in the United States, Italy and Spain gave samples during acute or convalescent COVID-19. PBMCs, B-cell-depleted T cells, or T cells were the source of the cDNA or gDNA that made up the material.

Germline values: CDR1 SGHVS, CDR2 FQNEAQ. The CDR3 contains 14 residues. V was shortened by 5 bases and J by 4 bases, with 14 bases between the two germline ends. In the original analysis: Amplifying reference gene primers gave estimates of nucleated cell counts. Measured with immunoSEQ multiplex PCR; TCRdb has only the in-frame clones, and not every one. Clonal size and the V and J genes are those of that table, whereas D and trimming came from the DNA. The profile shows tens of thousands of clones, 75% to 90% of them singletons. Sequenced material: peripheral blood. V and J are TRBV7-8 and TRBJ1-1, with unresolved D. The source is a woman between 45 and 65 years old with active COVID-19. CDR3 in amino acids: CASSLTGLGTEAFF. In nucleotides, the CDR3 is TGTGCCAGCAGCCTTACGGGGTTGGGCACTGAAGCTTTCTTT. The variable domain in full, completed from reference TRBV7-8 and TRBJ1-1, reads GAGVSQSPRYKVAKRGQDVALRCDPISGHVSLFWYQQALGQGPEFLTYFQNEAQLDKSGLPSDRFFAERPEGSVSTLKIQRTQQEDSAVYLCASSLTGLGTEAFFGQGTRLTVV.